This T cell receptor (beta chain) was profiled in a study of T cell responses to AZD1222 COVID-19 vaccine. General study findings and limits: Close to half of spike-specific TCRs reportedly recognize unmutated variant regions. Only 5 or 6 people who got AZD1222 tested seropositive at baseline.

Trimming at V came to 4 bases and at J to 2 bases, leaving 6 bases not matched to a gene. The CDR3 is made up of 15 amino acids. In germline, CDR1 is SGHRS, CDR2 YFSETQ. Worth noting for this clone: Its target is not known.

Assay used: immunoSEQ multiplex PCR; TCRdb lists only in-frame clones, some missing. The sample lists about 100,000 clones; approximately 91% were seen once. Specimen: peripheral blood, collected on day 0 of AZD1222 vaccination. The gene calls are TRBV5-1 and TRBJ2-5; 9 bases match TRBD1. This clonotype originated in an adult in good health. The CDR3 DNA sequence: TGCGCCAGCAGCACGGGACAGGGACGACAAGAGACCCAGTACTTC. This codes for CASSTGQGRQETQYF.